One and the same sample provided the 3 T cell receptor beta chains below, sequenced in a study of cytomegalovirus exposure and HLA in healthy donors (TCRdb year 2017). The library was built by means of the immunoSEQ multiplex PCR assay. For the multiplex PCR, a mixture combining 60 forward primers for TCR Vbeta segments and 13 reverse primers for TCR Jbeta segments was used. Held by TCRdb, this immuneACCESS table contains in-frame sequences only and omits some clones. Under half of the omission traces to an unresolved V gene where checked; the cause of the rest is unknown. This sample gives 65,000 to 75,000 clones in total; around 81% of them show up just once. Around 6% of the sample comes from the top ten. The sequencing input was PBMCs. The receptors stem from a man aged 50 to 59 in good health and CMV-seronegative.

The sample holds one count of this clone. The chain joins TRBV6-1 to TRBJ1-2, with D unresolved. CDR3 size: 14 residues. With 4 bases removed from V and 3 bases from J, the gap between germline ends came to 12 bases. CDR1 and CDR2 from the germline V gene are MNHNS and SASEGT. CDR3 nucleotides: TGTGCCAGCAGTGTGCAGCCCACAGACTATGGCTACACCTTC. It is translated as CASSVQPTDYGYTF.

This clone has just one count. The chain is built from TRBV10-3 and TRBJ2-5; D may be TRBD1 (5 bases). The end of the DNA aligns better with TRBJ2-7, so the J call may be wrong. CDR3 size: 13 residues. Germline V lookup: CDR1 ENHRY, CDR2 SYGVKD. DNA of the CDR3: TGTGCCATCTCCCACGGCAGGGATAACGAGCAGTACTTC. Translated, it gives CAISHGRDNEQYF.

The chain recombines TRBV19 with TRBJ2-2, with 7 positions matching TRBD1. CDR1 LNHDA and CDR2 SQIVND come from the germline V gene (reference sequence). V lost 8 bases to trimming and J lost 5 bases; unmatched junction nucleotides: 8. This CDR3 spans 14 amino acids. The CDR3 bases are TGTGCCAGTTCCGACAGGGAGTATACCGGGGAGCTGTTTTTT. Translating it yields CASSDREYTGELFF.